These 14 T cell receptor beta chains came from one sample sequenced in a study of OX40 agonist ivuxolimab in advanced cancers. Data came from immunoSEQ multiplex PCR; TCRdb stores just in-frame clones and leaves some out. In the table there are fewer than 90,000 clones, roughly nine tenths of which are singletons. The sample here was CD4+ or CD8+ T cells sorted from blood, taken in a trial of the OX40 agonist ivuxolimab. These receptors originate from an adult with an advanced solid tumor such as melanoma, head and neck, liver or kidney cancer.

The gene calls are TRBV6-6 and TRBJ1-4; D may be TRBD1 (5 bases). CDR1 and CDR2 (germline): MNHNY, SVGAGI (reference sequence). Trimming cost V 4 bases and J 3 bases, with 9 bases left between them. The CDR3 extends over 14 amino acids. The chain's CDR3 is CASSLGGSNEKLFF. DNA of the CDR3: TGTGCCAGCAGTTTGGGGGGTTCTAATGAAAAACTGTTTTTT.

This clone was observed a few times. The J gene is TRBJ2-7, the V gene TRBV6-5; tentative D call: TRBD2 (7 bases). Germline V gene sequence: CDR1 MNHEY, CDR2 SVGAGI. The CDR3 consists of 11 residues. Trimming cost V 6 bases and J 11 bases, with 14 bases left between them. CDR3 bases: TGTGCCAGCAGGGAGGGGGGGGCGGAGTACTTC. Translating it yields CASREGGAEYF.

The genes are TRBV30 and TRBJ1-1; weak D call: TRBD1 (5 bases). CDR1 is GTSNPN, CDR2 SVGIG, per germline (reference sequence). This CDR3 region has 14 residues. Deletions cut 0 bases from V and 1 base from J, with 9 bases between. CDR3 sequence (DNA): TGTGCCTGGAGTGTTTGGGGCGGGAACACTGAAGCTTTCTTT. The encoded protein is CAWSVWGGNTEAFF.

The CDR3 DNA follows: TGTGCCAGCAGTTACGGGCCGTCCAGAGGAGAGGAGACCCAGTACTTC. Its translation: CASSYGPSRGEETQYF. This chain links TRBV6-5 with TRBJ2-5; D unclear. CDR3 size: 16 residues. Trimming left V 2 bases short and J 5 bases short, with 18 bases between. The germline CDR1 and CDR2 sequences are MNHEY and SVGAGI.

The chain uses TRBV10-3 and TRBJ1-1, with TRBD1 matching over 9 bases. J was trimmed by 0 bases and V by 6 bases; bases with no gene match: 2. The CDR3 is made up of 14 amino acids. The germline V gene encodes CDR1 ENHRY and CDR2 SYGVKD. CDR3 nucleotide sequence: TGTGCCATCAGGACAGGGGGTTTGAACACTGAAGCTTTCTTT. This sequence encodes CAIRTGGLNTEAFF.

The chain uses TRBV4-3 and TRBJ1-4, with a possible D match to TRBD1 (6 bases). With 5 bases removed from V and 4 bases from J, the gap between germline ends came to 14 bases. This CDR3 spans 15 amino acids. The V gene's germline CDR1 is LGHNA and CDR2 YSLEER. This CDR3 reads CASSAQRTVNEKLFF. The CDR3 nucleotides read TGCGCCAGCAGCGCGCAACGGACAGTTAATGAAAAACTGTTTTTT.

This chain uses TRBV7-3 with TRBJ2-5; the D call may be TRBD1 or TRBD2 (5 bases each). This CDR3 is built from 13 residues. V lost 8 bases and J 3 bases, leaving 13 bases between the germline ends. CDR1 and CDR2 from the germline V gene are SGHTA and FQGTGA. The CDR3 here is CASSHGAEETQYF. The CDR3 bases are TGTGCCAGCTCCCACGGGGCGGAAGAGACCCAGTACTTC.

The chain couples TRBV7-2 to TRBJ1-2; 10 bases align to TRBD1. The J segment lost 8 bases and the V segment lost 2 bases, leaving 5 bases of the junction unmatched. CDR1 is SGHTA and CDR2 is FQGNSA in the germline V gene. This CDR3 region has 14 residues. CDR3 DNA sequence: TGTGCCAGCAGCTTAAGACAGGGGGCGGGGGGCTACACCTTC. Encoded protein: CASSLRQGAGGYTF.

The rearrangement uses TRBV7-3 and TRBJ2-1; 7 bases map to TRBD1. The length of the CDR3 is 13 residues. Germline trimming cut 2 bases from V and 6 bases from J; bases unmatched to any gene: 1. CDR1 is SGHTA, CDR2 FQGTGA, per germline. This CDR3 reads CASSLSGGNEQFF. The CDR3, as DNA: TGTGCCAGCAGCTTATCAGGGGGCAATGAGCAGTTCTTC.

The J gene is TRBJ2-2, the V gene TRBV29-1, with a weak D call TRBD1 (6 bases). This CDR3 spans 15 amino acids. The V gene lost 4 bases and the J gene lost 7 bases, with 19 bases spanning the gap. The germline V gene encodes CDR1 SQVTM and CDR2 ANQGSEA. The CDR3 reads CSVGSNRAAGGELFF. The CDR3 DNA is TGCAGCGTTGGATCTAACAGGGCGGCGGGCGGGGAGCTGTTTTTT.

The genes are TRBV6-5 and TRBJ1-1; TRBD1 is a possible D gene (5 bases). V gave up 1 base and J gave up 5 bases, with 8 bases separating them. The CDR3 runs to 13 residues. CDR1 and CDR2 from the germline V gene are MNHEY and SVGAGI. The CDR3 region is CASSYYRGTEAFF. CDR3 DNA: TGTGCCAGCAGTTACTATCGGGGGACTGAAGCTTTCTTT.

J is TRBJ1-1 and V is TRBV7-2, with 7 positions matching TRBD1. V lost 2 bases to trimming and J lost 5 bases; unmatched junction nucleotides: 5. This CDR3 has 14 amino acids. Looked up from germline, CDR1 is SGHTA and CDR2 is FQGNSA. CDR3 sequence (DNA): TGTGCCAGCAGCTTATTAGGGGGCGGGACTGAAGCTTTCTTT. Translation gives CASSLLGGGTEAFF.

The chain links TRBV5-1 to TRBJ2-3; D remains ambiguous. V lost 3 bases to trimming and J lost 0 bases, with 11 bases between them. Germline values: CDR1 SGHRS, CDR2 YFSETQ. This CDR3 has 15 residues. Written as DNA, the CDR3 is TGCGCCAGCAGCTCGACACAAATTAGCACAGATACGCAGTATTTT. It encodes CASSSTQISTDTQYF.

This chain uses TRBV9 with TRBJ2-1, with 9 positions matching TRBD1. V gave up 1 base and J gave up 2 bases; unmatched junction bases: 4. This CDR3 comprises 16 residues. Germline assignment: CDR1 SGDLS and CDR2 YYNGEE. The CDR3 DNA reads TGTGCCAGCAGCGTACCGGACAGGGGAGCCTACAATGAGCAGTTCTTC. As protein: CASSVPDRGAYNEQFF.